These 32 T cell receptor beta chains share one sample of origin, sequenced in a study of blood T cell repertoires in COVID-19. Using immunoSEQ multiplex PCR, the repertoire was profiled, and TCRdb retains in-frame clones only, with some absent. The data show 330,000 or so clones, roughly 87% seen once. Specimen: peripheral blood. These receptors were collected from a man younger than 45 with COVID-19, enrolled during active disease.

This clone was detected a few times. The genes are TRBV3-1 (or the pseudogene TRBV3-2) and TRBJ2-7; 10 nucleotides align to TRBD2. This CDR3 region has 15 residues. The germline V gene encodes CDR1 LGHDT and CDR2 YNNKEL (reference sequence). V shed 4 bases, J shed 0 bases, and the junction held 3 bases outside the gene matches. In DNA form, the CDR3 reads TGTGCCAGCAGCCGTCCTAGCGGGAGCTCCTACGAGCAGTACTTC. Translating gives CASSRPSGSSYEQYF.

This clone was detected only a few times. The chain is built from TRBV4-1 and TRBJ1-2, with unresolved D. Trimming pared 0 bases from V and 4 bases from J, leaving 15 bases between. This CDR3 is built from 16 residues. CDR1 is MGHRA, CDR2 YSYEKL, per germline. The CDR3 is CASSQDQSNPAYGYTF. In DNA form, the CDR3 reads TGCGCCAGCAGCCAAGATCAGTCCAACCCTGCCTATGGCTACACCTTC.

The J gene is TRBJ1-1, the V gene TRBV6-5; D unresolved. There are 13 residues in the CDR3. V was trimmed by 2 bases and J by 3 bases, leaving 7 bases between them. The germline V gene encodes CDR1 MNHEY and CDR2 SVGAGI. CDR3 in DNA: TGTGCCAGCAGTTACGGAGGGTACACTGAAGCTTTCTTT. Its protein is CASSYGGYTEAFF.

V gene TRBV4-2 combines with J gene TRBJ1-6, with D possibly being TRBD1 (6 bases). Germline-derived CDR1 and CDR2 are LGHNA and YNFKEQ. The CDR3 is made up of 18 amino acids. Trimming left V 1 base short and J 3 bases short, with 16 bases between. The DNA of the CDR3 is TGTGCCAGCAGCCAAGTTTTACAGGGAGGGGACTATAATTCACCCCTCCACTTT. Protein product: CASSQVLQGGDYNSPLHF.

J is TRBJ1-5 and V is TRBV7-2; 7 bases agree with TRBD1. Germline CDR1 SGHTA, CDR2 FQGNSA. There are 16 residues in the CDR3. The trim removed 3 bases at V and 4 bases at J, leaving 9 bases unmatched. The CDR3 DNA follows: TGTGCCAGCAGCTTGGGGCACAGGGGTGGGAATCAGCCCCAGCATTTT. The encoded protein is CASSLGHRGGNQPQHF.

The V gene is TRBV6-2 or TRBV6-3, the J gene TRBJ2-4, with TRBD2 matching 7 bases. Germline V gives CDR1 MNHEY, CDR2 SVGEGT. The ends lost 5 bases at V and 7 bases at J; junction bases unmatched: 11. The length of the CDR3 is 15 residues. Here the CDR3 DNA reads TGTGCCAGCAGTGCCCCCCGGGGGGTCACCAACATTCAGTACTTC. As protein: CASSAPRGVTNIQYF.

The CDR3 here is CASSLIEAQQYF. The CDR3 DNA follows: TGTGCCAGCAGCTTAATAGAGGCCCAGCAGTACTTC. This chain connects TRBV11-2 to TRBJ2-7, with no clear D. The germline gives CDR1 SGHAT, CDR2 FQNNGV. Trimming stripped 2 bases from V and 8 bases from J, with 10 bases between. The CDR3 is 12 amino acids.

About this clone: Within the sample, other DNA sequences also encode this same CDR3. The J gene is TRBJ1-5, the V gene TRBV10-3, with D possibly matching TRBD1 (5 bases). Deletions cut 3 bases from V and 0 bases from J, with 6 bases between. CDR1 ENHRY and CDR2 SYGVKD come from the germline V gene. The CDR3 is 14 residues long. For the CDR3, the DNA is TGTGCCATCAGTGACAGGGCTAGCAATCAGCCCCAGCATTTT. This codes for CAISDRASNQPQHF.

The J gene is TRBJ2-7, the V gene TRBV27; tentative D call: TRBD2 (7 bases). Per the germline V gene, CDR1 is MNHEY and CDR2 is SMNVEV (reference sequence). The CDR3 has 14 amino acids. The V and J ends lost 4 bases and 7 bases respectively, with 17 bases between them. This chain's CDR3 is CASSSRRGAWEQYF. In DNA form, the CDR3 reads TGTGCCAGCAGTTCCCGACGGGGGGCGTGGGAGCAGTACTTC.

The genes are TRBV3-1 (or the pseudogene TRBV3-2) and TRBJ1-4; 8 bases are shared with TRBD1. The CDR3 has 14 residues. Germline V gene sequence: CDR1 LGHDT, CDR2 YNNKEL (reference sequence). The V segment lost 6 bases and the J segment 5 bases; nucleotides outside the gene matches: 5. Written as DNA, the CDR3 is TGTGCCAGCAGATTCCAGGGGGCGAATGAAAAACTGTTTTTT. Protein product: CASRFQGANEKLFF.

The rearrangement links TRBV6-5 to TRBJ2-2; tentative D call: TRBD2 (6 bases). CDR3 length equals 14 residues. V was trimmed by 7 bases and J by 6 bases, leaving 15 bases between them. CDR1 is MNHEY, CDR2 SVGAGI, per germline. The CDR3 loop reads CASIRAGYAGELFF. The CDR3, as DNA: TGTGCCAGCATCAGGGCGGGGTATGCCGGGGAGCTGTTTTTT.

This clone showed up just a few times. V is TRBV11-2 and J is TRBJ2-5, with D perhaps matching TRBD1 (5 bases). V was cut by 0 bases and J by 4 bases, with 12 bases left in between. CDR1 SGHAT and CDR2 FQNNGV come from the germline V gene. The CDR3 contains 15 residues. CDR3 sequence (DNA): TGTGCCAGCAGCTTAGAAGGCAGGGAAGGAGAGACCCAGTACTTC. Translating it yields CASSLEGREGETQYF.

V usage is TRBV10-3 and J usage is TRBJ1-1; a possible D gene is TRBD1 (5 bases). Germline-derived CDR1 and CDR2 are ENHRY and SYGVKD. The CDR3 has 14 residues. With 4 bases removed from V and 1 base from J, the gap between germline ends came to 10 bases. CDR3 protein: CAISGKGANTEAFF. CDR3 coding DNA: TGTGCCATCAGTGGTAAAGGGGCGAACACTGAAGCTTTCTTT.

The chain couples TRBV9 to TRBJ2-1, with TRBD1 identical over 7 bases. Germline assignment: CDR1 SGDLS and CDR2 YYNGEE. The CDR3 loop spans 14 amino acids. J lost 7 bases, V lost 2 bases, and 6 bases had no gene match. The CDR3 nucleotides read TGTGCCAGCAGCGTCACCGGGACAGTAAATGAGCAGTTCTTC. Its translation is CASSVTGTVNEQFF.

The chain couples TRBV6-2 or TRBV6-3 to TRBJ2-1; TRBD2 agrees at 8 bases. Germline-derived CDR1 and CDR2 are MNHEY and SVGEGT. Trimming cost V 2 bases and J 9 bases; bases outside gene matches: 12. The CDR3 loop spans 16 amino acids. The CDR3: CASSYGVTGGPSEQFF. In nucleotides, the CDR3 is TGTGCCAGCAGTTACGGGGTAACGGGAGGGCCATCTGAGCAGTTCTTC.

This clone was picked up one time. The chain joins TRBV6-2 or TRBV6-3 to TRBJ2-7; a weak D match, TRBD1 (5 bases). This CDR3 is 17 amino acids long. In germline, CDR1 is MNHEY, CDR2 SVGEGT. Between the trimmed V and J ends, which lost 4 bases and 2 bases, there was a span of 21 bases. This chain's CDR3 is CASSSRLSRVLAYEQYF. The CDR3 DNA reads TGTGCCAGCAGTTCCAGATTGAGCAGGGTCCTCGCCTACGAGCAGTACTTC.

This clone was observed a few times. The chain recombines TRBV6-1 with TRBJ1-3, with D perhaps matching TRBD1 (5 bases). Trimming took 1 base from V and 0 from J, leaving 13 bases between them. CDR1 is MNHNS and CDR2 is SASEGT in the germline V gene. There are 17 residues in the CDR3. The CDR3 loop is CASSEGGSLFSGNTIYF. CDR3 nucleotide sequence: TGTGCCAGCAGTGAAGGGGGCAGCCTCTTCTCTGGAAACACCATATATTTT.

The chain employs TRBV10-2 and TRBJ1-5, with a tentative D call TRBD1 (6 bases). Germline V lookup: CDR1 WSHSY, CDR2 SAAADI. Trimming pared 5 bases from V and 6 bases from J, leaving 14 bases between. The CDR3 covers 14 residues. The CDR3: CASSSGGNSQPQHF. The CDR3 region has the DNA TGCGCCAGCAGTTCGGGGGGCAACAGTCAGCCCCAGCATTTT.

The genes are TRBV11-2 and TRBJ1-1; 7 bases map to TRBD1. This CDR3 has 15 residues. In germline, CDR1 is SGHAT, CDR2 FQNNGV. With 5 bases clipped from V and 1 base from J, the junction kept 7 bases outside the gene matches. This chain's CDR3 is CASSPKQGWNTEAFF. CDR3 DNA sequence: TGTGCCAGCAGCCCGAAACAGGGGTGGAACACTGAAGCTTTCTTT. Full variable domain (remainder filled in from reference TRBV11-2 and TRBJ1-1): EAGVAQSPRYKIIEKRQSVAFWCNPISGHATLYWYQQILGQGPKLLIQFQNNGVVDDSQLPKDRFSAERLKGVDSTLKIQPAKLEDSAVYLCASSPKQGWNTEAFFGQGTRLTVV.

The V call is TRBV10-3, the J call TRBJ1-3; 9 bases match TRBD1. The CDR3 has 15 residues. Germline V gene lookup returns CDR1 ENHRY and CDR2 SYGVKD. Trimming cost V 8 bases and J 0 bases; bases outside gene matches: 5. CDR3 loop: CAIGGTGRSGNTIYF. The CDR3 nucleotides read TGTGCCATCGGAGGGACAGGGCGCTCTGGAAACACCATATATTTT.

The chain joins TRBV9 to TRBJ2-3, with 13 positions matching TRBD2. The CDR3 runs to 15 residues. CDR1 and CDR2 (germline): SGDLS, YYNGEE. J gave up 7 bases and V 2 bases, and 4 bases lay outside the gene matches. The CDR3, as DNA: TGTGCCAGCAGCGTCGGACTAGCGGGAGTCAATACGCAGTATTTT. This translates into CASSVGLAGVNTQYF.

The chain combines TRBV4-3 with TRBJ1-2; D may be TRBD1 (5 bases). The CDR3 loop spans 15 amino acids. V shed 2 bases and J shed 4 bases, with 14 bases lying between them. Germline CDR1 and CDR2: LGHNA and YSLEER. The CDR3 nucleotides read TGCGCCAGCAGCCAAAGGGGCGGGGGTGCCTATGGCTACACCTTC. It translates to CASSQRGGGAYGYTF.

V and J are TRBV11-2 and TRBJ2-2; possibly TRBD1 for D (5 bases). This CDR3 spans 16 amino acids. Germline values: CDR1 SGHAT, CDR2 FQNNGV. V gave up 2 bases and J gave up 0 bases, with 10 bases separating them. The CDR3 region has the DNA TGTGCCAGCAGCTTAAGCTGGACATCGAACACCGGGGAGCTGTTTTTT. Translation gives CASSLSWTSNTGELFF. The entire variable domain, with the rest obtained from reference TRBV11-2 and TRBJ2-2, is as follows: EAGVAQSPRYKIIEKRQSVAFWCNPISGHATLYWYQQILGQGPKLLIQFQNNGVVDDSQLPKDRFSAERLKGVDSTLKIQPAKLEDSAVYLCASSLSWTSNTGELFFGEGSRLTVL.

The chain uses TRBV11-2 and TRBJ2-1; D unclear. Trimming removed 3 bases from V and 8 bases from J, with 5 bases in between. This CDR3 has 11 residues. Germline V gene sequence: CDR1 SGHAT, CDR2 FQNNGV. This CDR3 reads CASSFIDEQFF. The DNA for the CDR3 is TGTGCCAGCAGCTTTATAGATGAGCAGTTCTTC.

The V gene is TRBV21-1, the J gene TRBJ2-7; the D segment call TRBD2 is taken from the table without a DNA check. TRBV21-1 is a pseudogene segment. This CDR3 region has 16 residues. CDR3 residues: CASSIRLAADSYEQYF. The CDR3 bases are TGTGCCAGCAGCATACGACTAGCGGCAGACTCCTACGAGCAGTACTTC.

This clone was counted once. The V gene is TRBV6-6, the J gene TRBJ1-3; TRBD1 might be the D (6 bases). This CDR3 region has 16 residues. The V and J ends lost 2 bases and 1 base respectively, with 12 bases between them. Germline V CDR1 and CDR2: MNHNY, SVGAGI (reference sequence). CDR3 sequence (DNA): TGTGCCAGCAGTTACAGCGGCAGGGGATCTGGAAACACCATATATTTT. The encoded protein is CASSYSGRGSGNTIYF.

The chain employs TRBV7-2 and TRBJ2-7; TRBD2 matches at 12 bases. The CDR3 runs to 18 residues. CDR1 is SGHTA, CDR2 FQGNSA, per germline. The ends lost 1 base at V and 0 bases at J; junction bases unmatched: 7. CDR3 in amino acids: CASSLGASGREISYEQYF. CDR3 nucleotide sequence: TGTGCCAGCAGCTTAGGGGCTAGCGGGAGGGAAATCTCCTACGAGCAGTACTTC.

This clone has a handful of counts. The gene calls are TRBV12-5 and TRBJ1-4; D call uncertain. V gave up 0 bases and J gave up 5 bases, with 10 bases separating them. The V gene's germline CDR1 is LGHNT and CDR2 FRNRAP. The CDR3 has 15 amino acids. The CDR3 loop reads CASGLVPGKNEKLFF. As DNA, the CDR3 is TGTGCTAGTGGTTTGGTACCGGGGAAGAATGAAAAACTGTTTTTT.

The chain combines TRBV19 with TRBJ2-1; the D gene is possibly TRBD2 (6 bases). The V gene's germline CDR1 is LNHDA and CDR2 SQIVND (reference sequence). This CDR3 is 15 amino acids long. Trimming left V 5 bases short and J 7 bases short, with 18 bases between. CDR3 amino acids: CASSPLAGPRNEQFF. The CDR3 DNA follows: TGTGCCAGTAGTCCCCTTGCGGGGCCTAGGAATGAGCAGTTCTTC. The full variable domain, with the rest looked up from reference TRBV19 and TRBJ2-1, is DGGITQSPKYLFRKEGQNVTLSCEQNLNHDAMYWYRQDPGQGLRLIYYSQIVNDFQKGDIAEGYSVSREKKESFPLTVTSAQKNPTAFYLCASSPLAGPRNEQFFGPGTRLTVL.

The chain carries TRBV6-5 and TRBJ1-2, with 9 positions matching TRBD1. CDR3 length: 14 amino acids. V lost 6 bases and J lost 5; bases outside the gene matches: 7. Germline loops: CDR1 MNHEY, CDR2 SVGAGI. CDR3 residues: CASRGKQGAYGYTF. As DNA, the CDR3 is TGTGCCAGCAGGGGAAAACAGGGGGCTTATGGCTACACCTTC.

The chain combines TRBV7-8 with TRBJ2-3; 13 positions agree with TRBD2. V lost 5 bases and J lost 5; bases outside the gene matches: 4. The length of the CDR3 is 15 residues. Germline V gives CDR1 SGHVS, CDR2 FQNEAQ. In DNA, the CDR3 is TGTGCCAGCAGCCCTCGACTAGCGGGAGGAGATACGCAGTATTTT. The encoded protein is CASSPRLAGGDTQYF.

The rearrangement links TRBV19 to TRBJ1-1; a weak D match, TRBD1 (5 bases). V was trimmed by 5 bases and J by 0 bases, leaving 16 bases between them. CDR1 and CDR2 (germline): LNHDA, SQIVND (reference sequence). The CDR3 has 16 amino acids. The DNA of the CDR3 is TGTGCCAGTAGTCATCCCGGGGGATCCATGAACACTGAAGCTTTCTTT. As protein: CASSHPGGSMNTEAFF.